The clone carrying this TCR beta chain was picked up many times. The antigen remains unidentified. Researchers made TCR beta libraries by using iRepertoire HTBI primers and running Arm-PCR on CDR3 regions. How the authors handled the data: The study identified 50 to 70 TRBV and 13 to 15 TRBJ segments across samples. TCRdb reanalysed the multiplex PCR reads using MiXCR and keeps one entry per CDR3 protein. TCRdb, not the authors, supplied the V and J calls. The repertoire holds about 320,000 distinct CDR3 sequences, roughly 18% seen once, with about 36% in the top ten. This entry is derived from a study of regulatory T cells in long-lasting Graves disease. Points from the study as a whole: It was peripheral blood alone, not thyroid tissue, that was studied. Lower TCR diversity was seen in persistent Graves' patients than in newly diagnosed ones. Newly diagnosed disease favored TRBV20-1 and TRBJ2-1 over persistent disease.

Time point defined: newly diagnosed GD, antithyroid drugs for less than 3 months. RNA extracted from PBMCs served as the sequencing template. Germline V CDR1 and CDR2: SNHLY, FYNNEI. The CDR3 is 19 residues long. V gave up 6 bases and J gave up 0 bases, with 27 bases separating them. Sequences were derived from peripheral blood mononuclear cells (PBMCs), sampled at new diagnosis, from a patient treated with antithyroid drugs. The chain uses TRBV2 and TRBJ2-7; possibly TRBD1 for D (6 bases). The sequence derives from a female donor with Graves disease. CDR3 residues: CASREWTLNGGPLSYEQYF. As DNA, the CDR3 is TGTGCCAGCAGAGAGTGGACTCTGAATGGGGGCCCCCTCTCCTACGAGCAGTACTTC.